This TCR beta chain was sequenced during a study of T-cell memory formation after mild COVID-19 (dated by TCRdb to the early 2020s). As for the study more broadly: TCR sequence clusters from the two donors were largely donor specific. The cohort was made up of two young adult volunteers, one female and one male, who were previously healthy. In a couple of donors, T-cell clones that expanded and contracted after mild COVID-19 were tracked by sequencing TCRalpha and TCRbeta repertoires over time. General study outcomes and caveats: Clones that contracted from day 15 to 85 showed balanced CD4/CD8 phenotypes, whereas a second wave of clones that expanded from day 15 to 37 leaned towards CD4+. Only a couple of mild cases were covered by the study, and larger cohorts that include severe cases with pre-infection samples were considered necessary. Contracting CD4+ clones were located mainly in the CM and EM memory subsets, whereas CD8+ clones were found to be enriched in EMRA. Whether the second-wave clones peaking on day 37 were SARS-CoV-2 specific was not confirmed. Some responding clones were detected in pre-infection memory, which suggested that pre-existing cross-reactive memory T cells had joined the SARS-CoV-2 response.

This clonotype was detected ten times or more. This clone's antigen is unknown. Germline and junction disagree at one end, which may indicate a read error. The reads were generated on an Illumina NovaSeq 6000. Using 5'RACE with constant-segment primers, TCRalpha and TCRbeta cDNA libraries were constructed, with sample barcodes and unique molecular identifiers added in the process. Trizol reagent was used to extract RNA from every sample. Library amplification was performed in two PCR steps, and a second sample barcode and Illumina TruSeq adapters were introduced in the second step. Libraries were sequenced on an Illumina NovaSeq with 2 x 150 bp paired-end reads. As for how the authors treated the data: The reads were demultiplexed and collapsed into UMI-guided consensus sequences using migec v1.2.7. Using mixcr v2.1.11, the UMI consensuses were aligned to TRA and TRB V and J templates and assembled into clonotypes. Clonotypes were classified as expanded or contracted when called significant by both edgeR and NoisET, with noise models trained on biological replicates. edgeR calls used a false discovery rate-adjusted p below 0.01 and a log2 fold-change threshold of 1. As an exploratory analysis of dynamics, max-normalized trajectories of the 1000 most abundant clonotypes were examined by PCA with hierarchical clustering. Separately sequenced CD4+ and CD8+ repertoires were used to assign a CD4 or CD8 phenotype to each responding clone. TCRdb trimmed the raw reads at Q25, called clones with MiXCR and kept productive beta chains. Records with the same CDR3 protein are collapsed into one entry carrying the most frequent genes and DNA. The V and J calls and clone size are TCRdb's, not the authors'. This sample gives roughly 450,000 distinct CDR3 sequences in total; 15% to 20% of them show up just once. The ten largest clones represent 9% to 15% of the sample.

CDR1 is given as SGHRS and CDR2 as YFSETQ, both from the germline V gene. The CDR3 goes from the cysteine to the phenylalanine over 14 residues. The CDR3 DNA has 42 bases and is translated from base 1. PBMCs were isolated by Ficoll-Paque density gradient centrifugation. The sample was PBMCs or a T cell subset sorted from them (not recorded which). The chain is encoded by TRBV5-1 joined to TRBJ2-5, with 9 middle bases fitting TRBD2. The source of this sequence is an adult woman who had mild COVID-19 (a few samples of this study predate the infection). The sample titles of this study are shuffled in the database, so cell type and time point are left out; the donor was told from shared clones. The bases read TGTGCCAGCTCACTCGGGCTAGCGGGGGAGACCCAGTACTTC. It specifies CASSLGLAGETQYF.